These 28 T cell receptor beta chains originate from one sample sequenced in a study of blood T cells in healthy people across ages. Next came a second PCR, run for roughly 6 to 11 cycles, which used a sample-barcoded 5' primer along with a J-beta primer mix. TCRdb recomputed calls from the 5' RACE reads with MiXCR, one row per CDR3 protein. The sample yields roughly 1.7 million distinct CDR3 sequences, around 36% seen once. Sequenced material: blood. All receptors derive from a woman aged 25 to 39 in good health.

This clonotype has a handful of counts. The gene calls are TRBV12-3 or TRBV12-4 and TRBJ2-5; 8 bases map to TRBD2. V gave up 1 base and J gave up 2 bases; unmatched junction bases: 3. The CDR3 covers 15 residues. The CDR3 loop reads CASSLVASGQETQYF. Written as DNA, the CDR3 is TGTGCCAGCAGTTTAGTTGCTAGCGGGCAAGAGACCCAGTACTTC.

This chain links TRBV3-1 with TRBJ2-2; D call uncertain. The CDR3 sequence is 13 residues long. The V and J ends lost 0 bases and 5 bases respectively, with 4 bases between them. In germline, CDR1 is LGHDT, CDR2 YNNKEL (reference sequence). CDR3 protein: CASSQDSTGELFF. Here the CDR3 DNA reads TGTGCCAGCAGCCAAGACTCAACCGGGGAGCTGTTTTTT.

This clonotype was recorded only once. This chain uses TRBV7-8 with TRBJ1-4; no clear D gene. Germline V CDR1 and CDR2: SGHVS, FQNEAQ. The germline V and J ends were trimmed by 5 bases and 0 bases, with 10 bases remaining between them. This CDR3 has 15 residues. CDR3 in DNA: TGTGCCAGCAGCCAACGACACACAACTAATGAAAAACTGTTTTTT. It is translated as CASSQRHTTNEKLFF.

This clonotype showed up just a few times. As DNA, the CDR3 is TGTGCCAGCAGCATTAAGAGGAACACCGGGGAGCTGTTTTTT. The encoded protein is CASSIKRNTGELFF. V usage is TRBV12-3 or TRBV12-4 and J usage is TRBJ2-2; D is ambiguous. CDR3 length: 14 residues. The ends were cut back, 6 bases at V and 1 base at J, with 9 bases in the middle.

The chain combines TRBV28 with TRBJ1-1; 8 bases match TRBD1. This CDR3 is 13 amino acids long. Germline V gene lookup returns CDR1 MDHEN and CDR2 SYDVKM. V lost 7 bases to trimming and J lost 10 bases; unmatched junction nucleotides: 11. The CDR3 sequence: CASTVGRGRVAFF. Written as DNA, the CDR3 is TGTGCCAGCACCGTGGGCAGGGGGCGGGTAGCTTTCTTT.

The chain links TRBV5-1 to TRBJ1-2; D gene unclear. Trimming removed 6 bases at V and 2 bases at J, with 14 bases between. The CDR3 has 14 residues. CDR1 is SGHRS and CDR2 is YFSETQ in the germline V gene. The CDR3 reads CASTLDPGNYGYTF. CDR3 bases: TGCGCCAGCACCCTGGACCCTGGAAACTATGGCTACACCTTC.

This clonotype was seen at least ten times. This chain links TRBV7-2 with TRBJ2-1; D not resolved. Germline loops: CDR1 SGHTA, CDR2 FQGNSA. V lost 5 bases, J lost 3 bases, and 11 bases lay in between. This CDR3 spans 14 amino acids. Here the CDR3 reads CASSLKVLYNEQFF. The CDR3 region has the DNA TGTGCCAGCAGCCTGAAGGTGCTCTACAATGAGCAGTTCTTC.

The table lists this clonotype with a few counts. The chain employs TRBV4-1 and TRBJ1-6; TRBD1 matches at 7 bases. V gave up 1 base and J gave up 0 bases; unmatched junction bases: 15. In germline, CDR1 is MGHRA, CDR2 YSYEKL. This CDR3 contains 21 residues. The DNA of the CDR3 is TGCGCCAGCAGCCAAGCTAACGCGCCGACAGGGCTGAGCTCCTATAATTCACCCCTCCACTTT. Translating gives CASSQANAPTGLSSYNSPLHF.

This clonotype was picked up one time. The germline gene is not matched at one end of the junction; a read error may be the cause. The CDR3 here is CSASGSCEQYF. The CDR3, as DNA: TGCAGTGCTAGCGGCTCCTGCGAGCAGTACTTC. This chain uses TRBV20-1 with TRBJ2-7; D gene unclear. Germline V gene lookup returns CDR1 DFQATT and CDR2 SNEGSKA (reference sequence). This CDR3 has 11 amino acids.

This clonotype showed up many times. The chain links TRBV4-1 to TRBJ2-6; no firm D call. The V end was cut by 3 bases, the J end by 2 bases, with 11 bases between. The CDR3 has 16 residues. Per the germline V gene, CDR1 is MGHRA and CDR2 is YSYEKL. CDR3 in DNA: TGCGCCAGCAGCCAGATACTTGGGACTGGGGCCAACGTCCTGACTTTC. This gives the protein CASSQILGTGANVLTF.

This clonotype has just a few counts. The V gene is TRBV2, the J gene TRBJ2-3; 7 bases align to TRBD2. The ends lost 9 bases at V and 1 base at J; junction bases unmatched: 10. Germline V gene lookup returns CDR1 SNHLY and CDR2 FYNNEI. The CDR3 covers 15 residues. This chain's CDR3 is CARGKERGRTDTQYF. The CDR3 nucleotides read TGTGCCAGGGGGAAGGAGCGGGGTCGCACAGATACGCAGTATTTT.

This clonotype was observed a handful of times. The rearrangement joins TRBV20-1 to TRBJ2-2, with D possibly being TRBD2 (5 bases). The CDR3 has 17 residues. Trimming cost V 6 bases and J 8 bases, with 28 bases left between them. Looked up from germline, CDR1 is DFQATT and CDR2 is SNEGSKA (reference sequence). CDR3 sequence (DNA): TGCAGTGCCCCTACCCCACTAGGAGGCCCCGAAAGGGGGGAGCTGTTTTTT. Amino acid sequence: CSAPTPLGGPERGELFF.

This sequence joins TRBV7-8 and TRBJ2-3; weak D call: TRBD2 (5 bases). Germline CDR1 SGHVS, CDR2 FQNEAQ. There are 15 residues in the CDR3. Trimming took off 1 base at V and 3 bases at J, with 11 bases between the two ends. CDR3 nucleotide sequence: TGTGCCAGCAGCTTAGTAACGAAGCGGACAGATACGCAGTATTTT. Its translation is CASSLVTKRTDTQYF.

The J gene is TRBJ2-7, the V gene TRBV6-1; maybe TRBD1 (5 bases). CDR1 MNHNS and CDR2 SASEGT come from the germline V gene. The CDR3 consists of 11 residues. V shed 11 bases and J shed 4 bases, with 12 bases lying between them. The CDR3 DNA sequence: TGTGCCGGCACCAGGGTTTACGAGCAGTACTTC. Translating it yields CAGTRVYEQYF.

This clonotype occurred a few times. In DNA, the CDR3 is TGTGCCAGCAGCGTTGGGCTAGCGGGGGGTTTCTTAATGGATACGCAGTATTTT. Translating it yields CASSVGLAGGFLMDTQYF. The chain couples TRBV9 to TRBJ2-3, with 11 bases aligning to TRBD2. Germline CDR1 is SGDLS and CDR2 is YYNGEE. The CDR3 totals 18 residues. With 2 bases clipped from V and 6 bases from J, the junction kept 14 bases outside the gene matches.

This CDR3 reads CASSQEQGYDGYTF. DNA for the CDR3: TGTGCCAGCAGCCAAGAGCAGGGGTACGATGGCTACACCTTC. This chain connects TRBV3-1 to TRBJ1-2; weak D call: TRBD1 (6 bases). Germline-derived CDR1 and CDR2 are LGHDT and YNNKEL (reference sequence). The germline V and J ends were trimmed by 0 bases and 6 bases, with 11 bases remaining between them. The CDR3 sequence is 14 residues long. Supplemented by reference TRBV3-1 and TRBJ1-2, the full variable domain reads DTAVSQTPKYLVTQMGNDKSIKCEQNLGHDTMYWYKQDSKKFLKIMFSYNNKELIINETVPNRFSPKSPDKAHLNLHINSLELGDSAVYFCASSQEQGYDGYTFGSGTRLTVV.

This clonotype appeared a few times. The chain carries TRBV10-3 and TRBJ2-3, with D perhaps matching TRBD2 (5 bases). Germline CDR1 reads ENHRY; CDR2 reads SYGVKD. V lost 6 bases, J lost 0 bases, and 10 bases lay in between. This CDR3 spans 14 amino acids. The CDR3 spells CAIRADSSTDTQYF. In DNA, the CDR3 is TGTGCCATCAGGGCGGACTCTAGCACAGATACGCAGTATTTT.

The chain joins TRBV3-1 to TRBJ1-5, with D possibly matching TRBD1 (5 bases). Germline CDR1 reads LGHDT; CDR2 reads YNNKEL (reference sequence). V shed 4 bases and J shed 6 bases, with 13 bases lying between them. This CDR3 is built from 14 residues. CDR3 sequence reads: CASSPSFRGQPQHF. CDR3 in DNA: TGTGCCAGCAGCCCCTCATTTAGGGGTCAGCCCCAGCATTTT.

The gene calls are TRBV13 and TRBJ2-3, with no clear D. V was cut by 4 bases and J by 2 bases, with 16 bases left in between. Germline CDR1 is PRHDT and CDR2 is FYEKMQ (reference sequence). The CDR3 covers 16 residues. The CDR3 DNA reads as TGTGCCAGCAGCTCTCATCTAGGGTCCTTCACAGATACGCAGTATTTT. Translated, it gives CASSSHLGSFTDTQYF.

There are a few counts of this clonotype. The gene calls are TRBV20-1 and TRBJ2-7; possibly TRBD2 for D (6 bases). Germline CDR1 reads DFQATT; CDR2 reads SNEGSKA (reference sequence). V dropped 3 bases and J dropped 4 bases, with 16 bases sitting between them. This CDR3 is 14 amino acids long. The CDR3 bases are TGCAGTGCTAGTTGGCTAGCGCGAGAATACGAGCAGTACTTC. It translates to CSASWLAREYEQYF.

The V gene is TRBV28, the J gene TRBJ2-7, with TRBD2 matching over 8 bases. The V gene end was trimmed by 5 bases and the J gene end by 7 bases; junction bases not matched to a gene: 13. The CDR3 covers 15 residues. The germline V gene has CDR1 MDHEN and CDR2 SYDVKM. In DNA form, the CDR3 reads TGTGCCAGCAGTCCCCCTGGGCGGGGGGCTAAAGAGCAGTACTTC. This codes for CASSPPGRGAKEQYF.

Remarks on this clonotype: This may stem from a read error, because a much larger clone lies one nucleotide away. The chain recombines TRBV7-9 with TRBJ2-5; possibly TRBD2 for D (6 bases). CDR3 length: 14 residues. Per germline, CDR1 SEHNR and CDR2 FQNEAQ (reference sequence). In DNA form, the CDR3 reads TGTGTCAGCACGAAAGCCGGGGAGGTGGAGACCCAGTACTTC. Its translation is CVSTKAGEVETQYF.

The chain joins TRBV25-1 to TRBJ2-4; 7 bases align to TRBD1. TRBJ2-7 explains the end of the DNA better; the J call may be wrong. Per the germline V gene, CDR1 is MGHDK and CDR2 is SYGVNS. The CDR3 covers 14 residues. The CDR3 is CASSVRQGDYEQYF. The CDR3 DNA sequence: TGTGCCAGCAGTGTAAGGCAGGGGGATTACGAGCAGTACTTC.

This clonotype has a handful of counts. The CDR3 nucleotides read TGTGCCAGCAGTCCTACCCCACCATCAACACGGAGCTCTTACAATGAGCAGTTCTTC. Amino acids: CASSPTPPSTRSSYNEQFF. This rearrangement joins TRBV27 to TRBJ2-1; no clear D. Germline V gene data show CDR1 as MNHEY and CDR2 as SMNVEV (reference sequence). The CDR3 is 19 residues long. V lost 5 bases and J 4 bases, leaving 27 bases between the germline ends.

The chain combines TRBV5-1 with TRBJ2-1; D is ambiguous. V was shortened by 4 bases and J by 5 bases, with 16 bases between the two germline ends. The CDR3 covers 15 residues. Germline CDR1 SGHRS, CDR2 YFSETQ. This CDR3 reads CASSPGSPQNNEQFF. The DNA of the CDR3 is TGCGCCAGCAGCCCTGGGTCACCCCAAAACAATGAGCAGTTCTTC.

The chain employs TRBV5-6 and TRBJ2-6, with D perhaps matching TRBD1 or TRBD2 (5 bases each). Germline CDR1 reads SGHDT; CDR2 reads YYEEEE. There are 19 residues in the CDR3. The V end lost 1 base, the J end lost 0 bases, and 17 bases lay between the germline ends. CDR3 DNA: TGTGCCAGCAGCTTGTTTGAGGGCAGGGCAAACTCTGGGGCCAACGTCCTGACTTTC. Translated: CASSLFEGRANSGANVLTF.

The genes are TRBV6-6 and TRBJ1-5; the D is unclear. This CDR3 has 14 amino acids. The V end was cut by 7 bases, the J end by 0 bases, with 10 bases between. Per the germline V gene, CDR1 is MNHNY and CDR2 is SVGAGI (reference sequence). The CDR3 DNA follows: TGTGCCAGCACCGACGGCTATAGCAATCAGCCCCAGCATTTT. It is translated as CASTDGYSNQPQHF.

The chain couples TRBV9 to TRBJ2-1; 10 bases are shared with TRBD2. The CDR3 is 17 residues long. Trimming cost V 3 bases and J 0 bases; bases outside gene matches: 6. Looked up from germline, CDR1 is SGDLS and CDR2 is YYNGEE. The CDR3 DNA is TGTGCCAGCAGCGAAAGGGCTAGCGGGAGCTCCTACAATGAGCAGTTCTTC. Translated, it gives CASSERASGSSYNEQFF.